Following are 13 T cell receptor beta chains from one sample sequenced in a study of blood T cell repertoires in COVID-19. Produced via immunoSEQ multiplex PCR; TCRdb's table is partial and in-frame only. Among 150,000 or so clones, approximately 91% were seen once, and the ten largest hold approximately 2.2%. Input material: peripheral blood. The receptor source for this set is a man aged 18 to 29 with acute or convalescent COVID-19.

The chain is built from TRBV5-6 and TRBJ1-6; weak D call: TRBD1 (5 bases). Germline CDR1 SGHDT, CDR2 YYEEEE. With 8 bases removed from V and 6 bases from J, the gap between germline ends came to 18 bases. The CDR3 loop spans 15 amino acids. The CDR3 DNA reads as TGTGCCAGTACGCTGGGGGGTGACCTTAATTCACCCCTCCACTTT. Amino acid sequence: CASTLGGDLNSPLHF. Drawing the rest from reference TRBV5-6 and TRBJ1-6, the complete variable domain is DAGVTQSPTHLIKTRGQQVTLRCSPKSGHDTVSWYQQALGQGPQFIFQYYEEEERQRGNFPDRFSGHQFPNYSSELNVNALLLGDSALYLCASTLGGDLNSPLHFGNGTRLTVT.

The chain combines TRBV27 with TRBJ2-7; tentatively, D is TRBD2 (6 bases). V was clipped by 5 bases and J by 2 bases, with 22 bases between them. CDR1 is MNHEY, CDR2 SMNVEV, per germline (reference sequence). This CDR3 is built from 17 residues. CDR3 region: CASSTLPRGPLTYEQYF. The DNA of the CDR3 is TGTGCCAGCAGTACACTCCCGCGGGGCCCGTTAACCTACGAGCAGTACTTC.

A word on this clone: The sample has other DNA sequences that encode this CDR3 too. The CDR3 region is CASSPGGNTEAFF. CDR3 nucleotide sequence: TGTGCCAGCTCACCGGGGGGGAACACTGAAGCTTTCTTT. The rearrangement uses TRBV18 and TRBJ1-1; tentative D call: TRBD1 (5 bases). Per the germline V gene, CDR1 is KGHSH and CDR2 is LQKENI. This CDR3 comprises 13 residues. With 3 bases removed from V and 1 base from J, the gap between germline ends came to 6 bases.

V and J are TRBV5-4 and TRBJ1-1; D is uncertain. CDR1 and CDR2 from the germline V gene are SGHNT and YYREEE (reference sequence). The V end lost 4 bases, the J end lost 8 bases, and 18 bases lay between the germline ends. This CDR3 spans 14 amino acids. CDR3 residues: CASSRGGLPAEAFF. The CDR3 DNA reads TGTGCCAGCAGCCGGGGTGGGCTGCCAGCCGAAGCTTTCTTT.

V and J are TRBV5-1 and TRBJ1-2, with 7 bases aligning to TRBD1. CDR1 and CDR2 from the germline V gene are SGHRS and YFSETQ. The V gene end was trimmed by 0 bases and the J gene end by 3 bases; junction bases not matched to a gene: 5. The CDR3 sequence is 15 residues long. The CDR3 spells CASSLGRQGDYGYTF. Here the CDR3 DNA reads TGCGCCAGCAGCTTGGGAAGACAGGGAGACTATGGCTACACCTTC.

V gene TRBV13 combines with J gene TRBJ2-7; 10 bases line up with TRBD1. The germline V gene has CDR1 PRHDT and CDR2 FYEKMQ (reference sequence). The CDR3 is made up of 16 amino acids. J lost 3 bases, V lost 4 bases, and 9 bases had no gene match. DNA of the CDR3: TGTGCCAGCAGCTCCTCCCGAGGGACAGGGGTCTACGAGCAGTACTTC. Amino acids: CASSSSRGTGVYEQYF.

The V gene is TRBV27, the J gene TRBJ2-2, with a tentative D call TRBD2 (6 bases). The germline V gene has CDR1 MNHEY and CDR2 SMNVEV (reference sequence). This CDR3 has 17 amino acids. Between the trimmed V and J ends, which lost 5 bases and 5 bases, there was a span of 21 bases. The CDR3 DNA sequence: TGTGCCAGCAGTCCCCGAAGTAGCGGTACAAGTACCGGGGAGCTGTTTTTT. Protein: CASSPRSSGTSTGELFF.

The J gene is TRBJ2-2, the V gene TRBV3-1 (or the pseudogene TRBV3-2); tentatively, D is TRBD1 (6 bases). CDR3 length: 15 amino acids. V shed 4 bases and J shed 0 bases, with 9 bases lying between them. The germline V gene encodes CDR1 LGHDT and CDR2 YNNKEL (reference sequence). The CDR3 nucleotides read TGTGCCAGCAGCCTCAGGACAGCGAACACCGGGGAGCTGTTTTTT. Translation: CASSLRTANTGELFF.

This clone occurred a few times. The chain is built from TRBV7-9 and TRBJ1-5; TRBD1 matches at 8 bases. V lost 5 bases to trimming and J lost 5 bases; unmatched junction nucleotides: 8. CDR3 size: 15 residues. Germline V CDR1 and CDR2: SEHNR, FQNEAQ (reference sequence). CDR3 sequence: CASSPGQGRYQPQHF. In DNA, the CDR3 is TGTGCCAGCAGCCCCGGACAGGGTCGGTATCAGCCCCAGCATTTT.

Here the CDR3 DNA reads TGTGCCAGCCGCGGTCGGGGGGATATTGAAGCTTTCTTT. Residues: CASRGRGDIEAFF. The rearrangement links TRBV7-6 to TRBJ1-1; TRBD1 might be the D (5 bases). There are 13 residues in the CDR3. V was cut by 8 bases and J by 7 bases, with 17 bases left in between. Germline V gene lookup returns CDR1 SGHVS and CDR2 FNYEAQ.

This sequence joins TRBV2 and TRBJ2-2; D is perhaps TRBD1 (6 bases). CDR1 is SNHLY and CDR2 is FYNNEI in the germline V gene. The V end was cut by 6 bases, the J end by 7 bases, with 9 bases between. This CDR3 has 12 amino acids. CDR3: CASSADSGELFF. CDR3 bases: TGTGCCAGCAGCGCGGACAGCGGGGAGCTGTTTTTT.

This rearrangement joins TRBV27 to TRBJ2-6, with D hard to call. The CDR3 covers 16 residues. CDR1 MNHEY and CDR2 SMNVEV come from the germline V gene (reference sequence). Trimming pared 3 bases from V and 6 bases from J, leaving 15 bases between. The CDR3 DNA reads TGTGCCAGCAGTTTCGTCGGTCCGCTGCAGGCCAACGTCCTGACTTTC. This translates into CASSFVGPLQANVLTF. Using reference TRBV27 and TRBJ2-6 for the parts outside the CDR3, the full variable domain is EAQVTQNPRYLITVTGKKLTVTCSQNMNHEYMSWYRQDPGLGLRQIYYSMNVEVTDKGDVPEGYKVSRKEKRNFPLILESPSPNQTSLYFCASSFVGPLQANVLTFGAGSRLTVL.

This chain joins TRBV3-1 (or the pseudogene TRBV3-2) and TRBJ1-6, with 8 bases that match TRBD1. Germline loops: CDR1 LGHDT, CDR2 YNNKEL (reference sequence). V lost 4 bases and J lost 5; bases outside the gene matches: 13. The CDR3 contains 18 residues. In DNA form, the CDR3 reads TGTGCCAGCAGCCGGATCAACAGGGGGATTATCCATAATTCACCCCTCCACTTT. Translating it yields CASSRINRGIIHNSPLHF.